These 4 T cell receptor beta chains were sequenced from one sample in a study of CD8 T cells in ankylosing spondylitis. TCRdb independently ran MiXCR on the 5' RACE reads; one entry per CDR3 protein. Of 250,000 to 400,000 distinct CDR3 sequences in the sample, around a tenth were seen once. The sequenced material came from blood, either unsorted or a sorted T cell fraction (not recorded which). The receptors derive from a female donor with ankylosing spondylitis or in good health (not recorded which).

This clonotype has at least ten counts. For the CDR3, the DNA is TGCGCCAGCAGCCATCCAGGTGTGAACACTGAAGCTTTCTTT. It specifies CASSHPGVNTEAFF. This chain uses TRBV4-1 with TRBJ1-1, with D uncertain. Trimming took off 3 bases at V and 0 bases at J, with 8 bases between the two ends. Germline V CDR1 and CDR2: MGHRA, YSYEKL. The CDR3 runs 14 residues.

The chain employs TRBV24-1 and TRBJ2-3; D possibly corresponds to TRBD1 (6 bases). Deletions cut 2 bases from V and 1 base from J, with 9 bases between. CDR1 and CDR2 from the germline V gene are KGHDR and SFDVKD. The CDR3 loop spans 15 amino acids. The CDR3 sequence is CATSDSRTGTDTQYF. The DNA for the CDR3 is TGTGCCACCAGTGATTCAAGGACAGGCACAGATACGCAGTATTTT.

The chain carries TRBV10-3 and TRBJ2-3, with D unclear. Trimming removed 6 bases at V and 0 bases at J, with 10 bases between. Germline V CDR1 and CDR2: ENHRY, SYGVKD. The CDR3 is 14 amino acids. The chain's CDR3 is CAISPGASTDTQYF. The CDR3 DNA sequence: TGTGCCATCAGCCCGGGCGCTAGCACAGATACGCAGTATTTT.

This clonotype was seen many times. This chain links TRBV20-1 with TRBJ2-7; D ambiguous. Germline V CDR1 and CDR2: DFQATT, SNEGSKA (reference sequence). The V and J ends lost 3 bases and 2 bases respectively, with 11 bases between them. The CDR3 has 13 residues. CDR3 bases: TGCAGTGCTAGGGATCCGGTCGCCTACGAGCAGTACTTC. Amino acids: CSARDPVAYEQYF.